This T cell receptor beta chain was documented in a study of shared clonotypes between healthy human individuals. TCRdb's copy holds only in-frame clones and misses some; the assay was immunoSEQ multiplex PCR. The data show 100,000 to 130,000 clones, over 65% seen once. The CDR3 contains 15 residues. The V gene end was trimmed by 6 bases and the J gene end by 2 bases; junction bases not matched to a gene: 8. Germline CDR1 and CDR2: MGHDK and SYGVNS. The sample consisted of memory CD8+ T cells sorted from blood. This sample's subset: CD45RO+ cells pooled with CCR7-negative TemRA cells. The chain employs TRBV25-1 and TRBJ2-3, with 7 bases that match TRBD2. The TCR comes from a woman aged 25 to 45 in good health. The CDR3 DNA reads TGTGCCAGCAGCTCAGCGGGACTATACACAGATACGCAGTATTTT. This codes for CASSSAGLYTDTQYF. The full variable domain, its missing parts supplied by reference TRBV25-1 and TRBJ2-3, is EADIYQTPRYLVIGTGKKITLECSQTMGHDKMYWYQQDPGMELHLIHYSYGVNSTEKGDLSSESTVSRIRTEHFPLTLESARPSHTSQYLCASSSAGLYTDTQYFGPGTRLTVL.